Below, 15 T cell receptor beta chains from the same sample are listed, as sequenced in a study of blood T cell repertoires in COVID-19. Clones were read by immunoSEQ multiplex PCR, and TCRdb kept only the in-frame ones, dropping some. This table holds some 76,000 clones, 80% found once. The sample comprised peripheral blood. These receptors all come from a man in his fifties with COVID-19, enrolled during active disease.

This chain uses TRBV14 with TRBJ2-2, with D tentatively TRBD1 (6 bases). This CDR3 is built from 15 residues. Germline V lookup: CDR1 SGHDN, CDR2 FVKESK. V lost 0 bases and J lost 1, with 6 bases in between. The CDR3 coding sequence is TGTGCCAGCAGCCAAGAACAGGGGAACACCGGGGAGCTGTTTTTT. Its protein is CASSQEQGNTGELFF.

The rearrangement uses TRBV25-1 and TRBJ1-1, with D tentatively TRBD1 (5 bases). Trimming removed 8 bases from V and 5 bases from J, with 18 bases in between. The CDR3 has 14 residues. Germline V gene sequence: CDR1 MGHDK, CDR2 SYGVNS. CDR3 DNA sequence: TGTGCCAGCCTCGCCAGATCCGGGGGAACTGAAGCTTTCTTT. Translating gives CASLARSGGTEAFF. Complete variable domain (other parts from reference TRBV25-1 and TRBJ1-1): EADIYQTPRYLVIGTGKKITLECSQTMGHDKMYWYQQDPGMELHLIHYSYGVNSTEKGDLSSESTVSRIRTEHFPLTLESARPSHTSQYLCASLARSGGTEAFFGQGTRLTVV.

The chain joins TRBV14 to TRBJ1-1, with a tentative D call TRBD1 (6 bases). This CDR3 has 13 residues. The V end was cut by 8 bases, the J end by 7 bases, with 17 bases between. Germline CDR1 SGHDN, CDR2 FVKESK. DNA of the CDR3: TGTGCCAGCGCCCAGGGGCAGGCCAATGAAGCTTTCTTT. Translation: CASAQGQANEAFF.

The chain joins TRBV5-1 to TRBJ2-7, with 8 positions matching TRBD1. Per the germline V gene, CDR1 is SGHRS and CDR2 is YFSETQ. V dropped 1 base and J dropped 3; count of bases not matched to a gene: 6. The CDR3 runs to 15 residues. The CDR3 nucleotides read TGCGCCAGCAGCTTGCCGAGACAGGGGAGCTACGAGCAGTACTTC. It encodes CASSLPRQGSYEQYF.

The CDR3 reads CASSERGSQNEQYF. DNA for the CDR3: TGTGCCAGTAGTGAGCGGGGGTCCCAAAACGAGCAGTACTTC. This chain connects TRBV19 to TRBJ2-7; TRBD2 aligns across 8 bases. Germline assignment: CDR1 LNHDA and CDR2 SQIVND (reference sequence). J gave up 5 bases and V 5 bases, and 8 bases lay outside the gene matches. The CDR3 totals 14 residues. Filled out from reference TRBV19 and TRBJ2-7, the complete variable domain reads DGGITQSPKYLFRKEGQNVTLSCEQNLNHDAMYWYRQDPGQGLRLIYYSQIVNDFQKGDIAEGYSVSREKKESFPLTVTSAQKNPTAFYLCASSERGSQNEQYFGPGTRLTVT.

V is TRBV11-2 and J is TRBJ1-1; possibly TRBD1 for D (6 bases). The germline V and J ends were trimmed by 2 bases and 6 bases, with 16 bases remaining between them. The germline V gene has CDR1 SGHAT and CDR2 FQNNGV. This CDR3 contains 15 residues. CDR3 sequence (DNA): TGTGCCAGCAGCTTACTTCCGGGGGGCAACGCTGAAGCTTTCTTT. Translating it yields CASSLLPGGNAEAFF.

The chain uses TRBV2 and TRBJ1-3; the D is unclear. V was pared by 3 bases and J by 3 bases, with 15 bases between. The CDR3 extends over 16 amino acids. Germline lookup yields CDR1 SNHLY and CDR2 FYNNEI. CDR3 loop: CASSERPGIYGNTIYF. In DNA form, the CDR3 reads TGTGCCAGCAGTGAGAGACCGGGGATTTATGGAAACACCATATATTTT. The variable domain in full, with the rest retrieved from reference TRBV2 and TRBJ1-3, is EPEVTQTPSHQVTQMGQEVILRCVPISNHLYFYWYRQILGQKVEFLVSFYNNEISEKSEIFDDQFSVERPDGSNFTLKIRSTKLEDSAMYFCASSERPGIYGNTIYFGEGSWLTVV.

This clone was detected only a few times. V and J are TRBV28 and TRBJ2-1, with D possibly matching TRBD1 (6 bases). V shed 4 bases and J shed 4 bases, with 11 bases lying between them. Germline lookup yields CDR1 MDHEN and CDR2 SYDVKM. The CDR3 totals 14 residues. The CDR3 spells CASSWTAQYNEQFF. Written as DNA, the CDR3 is TGTGCCAGCAGTTGGACAGCCCAATACAATGAGCAGTTCTTC.

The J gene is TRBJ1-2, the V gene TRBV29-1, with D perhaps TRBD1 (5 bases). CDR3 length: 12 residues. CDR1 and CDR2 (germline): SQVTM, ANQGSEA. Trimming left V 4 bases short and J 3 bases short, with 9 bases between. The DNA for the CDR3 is TGCAGCGTTGCCCTGACAGACTATGGCTACACCTTC. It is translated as CSVALTDYGYTF.

CDR3 sequence (DNA): TGTGCCAGCAGACCTACAGGATCTAGCAATCAGCCCCAGCATTTT. Its translation is CASRPTGSSNQPQHF. The chain is built from TRBV6-5 and TRBJ1-5, with D perhaps TRBD1 (5 bases). The CDR3 is 15 amino acids. The germline V gene has CDR1 MNHEY and CDR2 SVGAGI. V was trimmed by 6 bases and J by 0 bases, leaving 12 bases between them.

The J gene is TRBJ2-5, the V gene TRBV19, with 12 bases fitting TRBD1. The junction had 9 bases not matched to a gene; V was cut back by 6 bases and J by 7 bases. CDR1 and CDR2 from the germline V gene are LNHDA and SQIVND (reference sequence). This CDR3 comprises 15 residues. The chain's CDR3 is CASSTGTGGAGTQYF. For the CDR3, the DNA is TGTGCCAGTAGCACCGGGACAGGGGGCGCAGGGACCCAGTACTTC.

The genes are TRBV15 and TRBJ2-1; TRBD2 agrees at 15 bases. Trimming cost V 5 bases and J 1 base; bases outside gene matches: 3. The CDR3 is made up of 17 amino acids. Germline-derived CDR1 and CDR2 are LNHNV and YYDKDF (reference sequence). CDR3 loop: CATSQGTSGRSYNEQFF. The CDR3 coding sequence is TGTGCCACCAGCCAAGGGACTAGCGGGAGGTCCTACAATGAGCAGTTCTTC.

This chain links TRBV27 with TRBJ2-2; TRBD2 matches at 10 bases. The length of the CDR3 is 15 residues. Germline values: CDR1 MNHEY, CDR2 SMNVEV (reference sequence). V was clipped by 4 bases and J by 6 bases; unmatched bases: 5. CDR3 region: CASSSLAGGPGELFF. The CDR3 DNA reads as TGTGCCAGCAGTTCCTTAGCGGGAGGCCCCGGGGAGCTGTTTTTT.

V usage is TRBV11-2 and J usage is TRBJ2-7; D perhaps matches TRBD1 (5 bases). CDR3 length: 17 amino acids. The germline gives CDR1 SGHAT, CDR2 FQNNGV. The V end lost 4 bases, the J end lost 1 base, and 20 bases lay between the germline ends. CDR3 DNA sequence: TGTGCCAGCAGCTCCATTAGGACAAATTCGATTTCCTACGAGCAGTACTTC. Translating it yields CASSSIRTNSISYEQYF.

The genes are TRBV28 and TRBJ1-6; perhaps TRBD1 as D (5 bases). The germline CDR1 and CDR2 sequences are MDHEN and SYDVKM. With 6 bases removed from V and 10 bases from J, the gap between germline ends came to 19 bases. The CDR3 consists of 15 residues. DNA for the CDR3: TGTGCCAGCAGCCTTGCCAGGACAACACAATCACCCCTCCACTTT. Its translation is CASSLARTTQSPLHF.